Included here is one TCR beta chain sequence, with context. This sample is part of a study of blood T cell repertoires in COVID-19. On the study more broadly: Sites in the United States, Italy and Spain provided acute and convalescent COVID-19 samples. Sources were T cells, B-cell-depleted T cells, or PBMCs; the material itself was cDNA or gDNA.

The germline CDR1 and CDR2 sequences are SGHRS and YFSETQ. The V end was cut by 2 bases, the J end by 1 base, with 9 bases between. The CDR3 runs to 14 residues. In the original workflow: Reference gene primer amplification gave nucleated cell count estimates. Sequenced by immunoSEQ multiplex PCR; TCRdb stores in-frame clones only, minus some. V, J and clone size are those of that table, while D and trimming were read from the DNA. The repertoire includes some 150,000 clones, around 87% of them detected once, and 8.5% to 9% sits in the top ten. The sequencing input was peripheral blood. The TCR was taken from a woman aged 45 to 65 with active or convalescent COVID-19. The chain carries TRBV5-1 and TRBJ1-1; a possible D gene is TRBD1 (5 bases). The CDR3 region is CASSFRQSNTEAFF. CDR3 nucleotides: TGCGCCAGCAGCTTTCGACAGTCGAACACTGAAGCTTTCTTT.